There are a few counts of the clone carrying this TCR beta chain. Gene names refer to mouse genes. Read sequence stops 1 residue before the CDR3 end, and the germline J gene provides the missing end. The CDR3 extends over 14 amino acids. J lost 6 bases, V lost 4 bases, and 5 bases had no gene match. The germline V gene encodes CDR1 NSQYPW and CDR2 LRSPGD (reference sequence). This entry is derived from a study of tissue T cells after allogeneic stem cell transplantation. Sequencing was performed with immunoSEQ multiplex PCR; in TCRdb, only in-frame clones are kept and a portion is missing. The sample has about 50,000 clones; around 73% are singletons.

Sequenced input: sorted cells pooled from one or two spleens. The source is a pool of C57BL/6 mice in good health. This sequence joins TRBV1 and TRBJ2-7; 11 bases are a match to TRBD2. CDR3 DNA (partial): TGCACCTGCAGTGGAACTGGGGGGGCGCTTGAACAGTAC. This translates into CTCSGTGGALEQY. The entire CDR3 reads CTCSGTGGALEQYF.